The clone carrying this T cell receptor beta chain showed up just once. Its cognate antigen is unknown. Germline and junction disagree at one end, which may indicate a read error. Clones were sequenced by immunoSEQ multiplex PCR, and TCRdb holds only the in-frame ones, with some missing. This table holds roughly 12,000 clones, around 86% found once. This entry comes from a study of a mutant IDH1 vaccine in newly diagnosed glioma. At the level of the study: Those enrolled had earlier been treated with radiotherapy, temozolomide, or both, mostly both.

Time point meaning: week 5, during vaccination. A single vaccine dose contained 300 ug of mutant IDH1 20-mer peptide, and topical imiquimod was used with it. The germline V gene encodes CDR1 PRHDT and CDR2 FYEKMQ (reference sequence). CDR3 size: 12 residues. The V gene is TRBV13, the J gene TRBJ2-1, with TRBD1 as a possible D gene (6 bases). The clonotype was recovered from a woman in her 40s with glioma. Some clones in this sample may be carry-over from other donors' samples. The sample was PBMCs, taken from a glioma patient whose treatment included an IDH1 peptide vaccine. CDR3 protein: CASSLGGNEQFF. The CDR3, as DNA: TGTGCCAGCAGCCTAGGGGGAAATGAGCAGTTCTTC.